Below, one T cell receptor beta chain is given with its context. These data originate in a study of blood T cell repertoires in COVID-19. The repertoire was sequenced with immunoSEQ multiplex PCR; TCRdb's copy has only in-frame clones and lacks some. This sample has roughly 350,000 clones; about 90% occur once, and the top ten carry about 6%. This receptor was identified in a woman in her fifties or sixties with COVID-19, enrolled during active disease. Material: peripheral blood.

CDR3 region: CASSLGTGNGYTF. The CDR3 DNA follows: TGTGCCAGCAGCTTAGGGACAGGGAATGGCTACACCTTC. V and J are TRBV7-8 and TRBJ1-2; TRBD1 matches at 8 bases. The trim removed 1 base at V and 6 bases at J, leaving 1 base unmatched. CDR3 length: 13 amino acids. Looked up from germline, CDR1 is SGHVS and CDR2 is FQNEAQ.